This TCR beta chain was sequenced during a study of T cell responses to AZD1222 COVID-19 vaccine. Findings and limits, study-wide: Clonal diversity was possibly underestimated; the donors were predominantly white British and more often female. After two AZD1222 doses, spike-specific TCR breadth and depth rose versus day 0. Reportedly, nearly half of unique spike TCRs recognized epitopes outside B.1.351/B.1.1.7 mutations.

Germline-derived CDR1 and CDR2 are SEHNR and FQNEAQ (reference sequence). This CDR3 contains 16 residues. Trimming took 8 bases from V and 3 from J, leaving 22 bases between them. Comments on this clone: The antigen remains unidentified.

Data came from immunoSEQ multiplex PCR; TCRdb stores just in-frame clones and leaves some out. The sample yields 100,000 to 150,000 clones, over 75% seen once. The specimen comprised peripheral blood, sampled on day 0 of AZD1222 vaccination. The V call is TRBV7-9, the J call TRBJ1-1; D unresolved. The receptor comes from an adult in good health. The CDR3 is CASSLGRGGIDTEAFF. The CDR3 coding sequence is TGTGCCAGCTCGTTAGGGCGAGGTGGAATCGACACTGAAGCTTTCTTT.